The 16 T cell receptor beta chains given below trace back to one sample, sequenced in a study of cytomegalovirus exposure and HLA in healthy donors. A multiplex PCR was run with 60 Vbeta primers and 13 Jbeta primers. Data came from immunoSEQ multiplex PCR; TCRdb stores just in-frame clones and leaves some out. In the table there are 130,000 to 150,000 clones, 65% to 90% of which are singletons. The sample comprised PBMCs. The receptors originated from a woman in her twenties or thirties in good health and CMV-seronegative.

The gene calls are TRBV7-2 and TRBJ2-5; tentative D call: TRBD2 (5 bases). The V gene's germline CDR1 is SGHTA and CDR2 FQGNSA. V lost 5 bases to trimming and J lost 5 bases, with 15 bases between them. This CDR3 is built from 14 residues. CDR3 residues: CASSGTGGWETQYF. In DNA, the CDR3 is TGTGCCAGCAGCGGCACGGGCGGGTGGGAGACCCAGTACTTC.

V is TRBV6-5 and J is TRBJ1-2; 7 bases are a match to TRBD1. The germline V gene has CDR1 MNHEY and CDR2 SVGAGI. This CDR3 contains 15 residues. Trimming cost V 5 bases and J 4 bases; bases outside gene matches: 10. CDR3 sequence (DNA): TGTGCCAGCAGTGCCCGACAGGGTGGGGGCTATGGCTACACCTTC. It encodes CASSARQGGGYGYTF.

The chain couples TRBV28 to TRBJ1-4, with D unclear. Per the germline V gene, CDR1 is MDHEN and CDR2 is SYDVKM. V shed 2 bases and J shed 12 bases, with 7 bases lying between them. The CDR3 contains 11 residues. In DNA, the CDR3 is TGTGCCAGCAGTTTAATCGAGGAACTGTTTTTT. This encodes CASSLIEELFF.

A single count supports this clone. The rearrangement links TRBV19 to TRBJ1-5; D possibly corresponds to TRBD1 (5 bases). The length of the CDR3 is 14 residues. Germline V gene data show CDR1 as LNHDA and CDR2 as SQIVND (reference sequence). The V and J ends lost 0 bases and 4 bases respectively, with 7 bases between them. CDR3 protein: CASSIDGGNQPQHF. The CDR3 coding sequence is TGTGCCAGTAGTATAGATGGGGGGAATCAGCCCCAGCATTTT.

This chain connects TRBV18 to TRBJ2-1; 10 bases align to TRBD2. This CDR3 is built from 17 residues. Germline V gives CDR1 KGHSH, CDR2 LQKENI. The trim removed 4 bases at V and 7 bases at J, leaving 13 bases unmatched. As DNA, the CDR3 is TGTGCCAGCTCACTAACCCAGTCGACTAGCGGGCGGAATGAGCAGTTCTTC. This encodes CASSLTQSTSGRNEQFF.

This clone was counted between two and nine times. The V call is TRBV6-1, the J call TRBJ1-5; tentative D call: TRBD1 (6 bases). The V and J ends lost 6 bases and 0 bases respectively, with 9 bases between them. The germline CDR1 and CDR2 sequences are MNHNS and SASEGT. The CDR3 length is 14 residues. The CDR3: CASRDSYSNQPQHF. CDR3 in DNA: TGTGCCAGCAGGGACAGTTATAGCAATCAGCCCCAGCATTTT.

The chain uses TRBV7-2 and TRBJ1-2; 9 bases fit TRBD1. Trimming cost V 4 bases and J 2 bases; bases outside gene matches: 2. CDR1 and CDR2 (germline): SGHTA, FQGNSA. There are 14 residues in the CDR3. The CDR3 is CASSSGTGNYGYTF. As DNA, the CDR3 is TGTGCCAGCAGCTCCGGGACAGGGAACTATGGCTACACCTTC.

The chain links TRBV9 to TRBJ1-2, with no clear D. The germline CDR1 and CDR2 sequences are SGDLS and YYNGEE. The ends were cut back, 2 bases at V and 4 bases at J, with 6 bases in the middle. CDR3 size: 12 residues. In nucleotides, the CDR3 is TGTGCCAGCAGCGTCCGAGCCTATGGCTACACCTTC. This encodes CASSVRAYGYTF.

In its sample, this clone was seen once. The CDR3 bases are TGCGCCAGCAGCCAGCGCCGGGACAGTTCCCCAACTAATGAAAAACTGTTTTTT. Translated, it gives CASSQRRDSSPTNEKLFF. V and J are TRBV4-1 and TRBJ1-4, with 7 bases lining up with TRBD1. V was pared by 3 bases and J by 0 bases, with 10 bases of the junction left unmatched. CDR1 and CDR2 (germline): MGHRA, YSYEKL. CDR3 length: 18 residues.

This chain joins TRBV7-2 and TRBJ2-3; D ambiguous. This CDR3 region has 16 residues. V was shortened by 2 bases and J by 0 bases, with 12 bases between the two germline ends. Germline assignment: CDR1 SGHTA and CDR2 FQGNSA. The CDR3 is CASSLSSRPSTDTQYF. The CDR3 DNA reads as TGTGCCAGCAGCTTAAGCTCGAGGCCTAGCACAGATACGCAGTATTTT.

The V call is TRBV4-1, the J call TRBJ2-2; TRBD1 agrees at 7 bases. CDR1 is MGHRA and CDR2 is YSYEKL in the germline V gene. The CDR3 consists of 18 residues. V was clipped by 2 bases and J by 5 bases; unmatched bases: 14. This chain's CDR3 is CASSQPGTKDRRTGELFF. CDR3 coding DNA: TGCGCCAGCAGCCAACCGGGGACAAAGGACAGGCGTACCGGGGAGCTGTTTTTT.

V usage is TRBV28 and J usage is TRBJ2-7, with 8 bases matching TRBD1. V shed 4 bases, J shed 5 bases, and the junction held 19 bases outside the gene matches. This CDR3 is built from 18 residues. The V gene's germline CDR1 is MDHEN and CDR2 SYDVKM. The CDR3 is CASSYLVLRGPVRHEQYF. The DNA of the CDR3 is TGTGCCAGCAGTTATTTGGTTCTCAGGGGGCCCGTTCGGCACGAGCAGTACTTC. The variable domain in full, with the rest retrieved from reference TRBV28 and TRBJ2-7, is DVKVTQSSRYLVKRTGEKVFLECVQDMDHENMFWYRQDPGLGLRLIYFSYDVKMKEKGDIPEGYSVSREKKERFSLILESASTNQTSMYLCASSYLVLRGPVRHEQYFGPGTRLTVT.

CDR3 residues: CASSLESTDSNQPQHF. For the CDR3, the DNA is TGTGCCAGCAGCTTGGAGTCAACAGATAGCAATCAGCCCCAGCATTTT. The V and J genes are TRBV5-5 and TRBJ1-5; D remains unclear. V dropped 0 bases and J dropped 0 bases, with 10 bases sitting between them. The CDR3 is 16 residues long. Germline lookup yields CDR1 SGHKS and CDR2 YYEKEE (reference sequence).

The J gene is TRBJ1-5, the V gene TRBV6-1; a possible D gene is TRBD1 (5 bases). The CDR3 has 14 residues. Germline V lookup: CDR1 MNHNS, CDR2 SASEGT. Trimming cost V 7 bases and J 6 bases, with 16 bases left between them. The CDR3 region is CASTNQGIRQPQHF. Written as DNA, the CDR3 is TGTGCCAGCACCAACCAGGGTATCCGTCAGCCCCAGCATTTT.

This clone was picked up a small number of times. This chain uses TRBV4-2 with TRBJ2-5; D ambiguous. V shed 2 bases and J shed 1 base, with 8 bases lying between them. CDR1 LGHNA and CDR2 YNFKEQ come from the germline V gene. The CDR3 is made up of 14 amino acids. The CDR3 bases are TGTGCCAGCAGCCAAAACATAATCCAAGAGACCCAGTACTTC. This encodes CASSQNIIQETQYF.

V gene TRBV5-8 combines with J gene TRBJ1-5; 9 bases match TRBD1. With V trimmed by 0 bases and J by 7 bases, 5 bases remained unmatched. This CDR3 is 15 amino acids long. In germline, CDR1 is SGHTS, CDR2 YDEGEE. CDR3: CASSLEGTGLQPQHF. The CDR3 DNA reads TGTGCCAGCAGCTTGGAGGGGACAGGGCTCCAGCCCCAGCATTTT.